This T cell receptor beta chain was identified during a study of OX40 agonist ivuxolimab in advanced cancers. V trimming: 4 bases; J trimming: 7 bases; junction bases outside the gene matches: 9. The V gene's germline CDR1 is PRHDT and CDR2 FYEKMQ (reference sequence). The CDR3 is 17 residues long. Produced via immunoSEQ multiplex PCR; TCRdb's table is partial and in-frame only. The repertoire includes about 22,000 clones, around nine tenths of them detected once, and 25% sits in the top ten. The TCR was taken from an adult with an advanced solid tumor such as melanoma, head and neck, liver or kidney cancer. Sequenced here: CD4+ or CD8+ T cells sorted from blood, sampled in a trial of the OX40 agonist ivuxolimab. The genes are TRBV13 and TRBJ2-2; the match to TRBD2 covers 13 bases. The CDR3 is CASSSTSGRAEYGELFF. The CDR3 nucleotides are TGTGCCAGCAGCTCTACTAGCGGGAGGGCCGAGTACGGGGAGCTGTTTTTT.